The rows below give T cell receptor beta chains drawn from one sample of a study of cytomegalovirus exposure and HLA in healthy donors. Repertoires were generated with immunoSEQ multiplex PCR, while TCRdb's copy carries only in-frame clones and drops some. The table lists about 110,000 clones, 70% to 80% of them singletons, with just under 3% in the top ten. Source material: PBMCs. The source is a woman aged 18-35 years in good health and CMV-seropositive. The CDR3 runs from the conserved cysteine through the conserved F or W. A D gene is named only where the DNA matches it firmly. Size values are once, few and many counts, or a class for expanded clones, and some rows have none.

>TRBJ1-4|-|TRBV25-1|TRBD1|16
CASSEFSGTDNEKLFF
TGTGCCAGCAGTGAATTCTCCGGGACAGATAATGAAAAACTGTTTTTT
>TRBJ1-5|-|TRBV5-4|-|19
CASILKKGGAREDNQPQHF
TGTGCCAGCATCTTGAAAAAGGGGGGGGCCCGTGAAGATAATCAGCCCCAGCATTTT
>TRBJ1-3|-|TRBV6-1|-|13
CASSDPTGNTIYF
TGTGCCAGCAGTGATCCAACTGGAAACACCATATATTTT
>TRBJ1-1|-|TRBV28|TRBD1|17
CDSSLDNRGLPYTEAFF
TGTGACAGCAGTTTGGATAACAGGGGGCTCCCCTACACTGAAGCTTTCTTT
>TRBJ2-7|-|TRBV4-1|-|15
CASSQVQGARYEQYF
TGCGCCAGCAGCCAAGTACAGGGAGCCCGCTACGAGCAGTACTTC
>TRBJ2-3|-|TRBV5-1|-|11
CASSQSDTQYF
TGCGCCAGCAGCCAATCAGATACGCAGTATTTT
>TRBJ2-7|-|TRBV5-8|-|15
CASREPTAPGHEQYF
TGTGCCAGCAGAGAACCGACTGCCCCGGGTCACGAGCAGTACTTC
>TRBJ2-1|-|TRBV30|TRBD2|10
CAWSGGEQFF
TGTGCCTGGAGCGGGGGGGAGCAGTTCTTC
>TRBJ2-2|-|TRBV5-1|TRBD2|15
CASSWTSGNTGELFF
TGCGCCAGCAGCTGGACTAGCGGAAACACCGGGGAGCTGTTTTTT
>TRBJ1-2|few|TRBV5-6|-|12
CASSLARARTAF
TGTGCCAGCAGCTTGGCCAGGGCCCGAACAGCCTTC
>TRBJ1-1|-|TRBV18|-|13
CASSPDRPTEAFF
TGTGCCAGCTCACCAGACAGGCCCACTGAAGCTTTCTTT
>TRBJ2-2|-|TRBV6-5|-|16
CASSYASSAGTGELFF
TGTGCCAGCAGTTACGCTAGCAGTGCGGGAACCGGGGAGCTGTTTTTT
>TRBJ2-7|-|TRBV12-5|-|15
CASGLADTLRHEQYF
TGTGCTAGTGGTTTGGCCGACACCCTCCGTCACGAGCAGTACTTC
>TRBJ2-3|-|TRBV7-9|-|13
CASSLPVADTQYF
TGTGCCAGCAGCTTACCAGTTGCAGATACGCAGTATTTT
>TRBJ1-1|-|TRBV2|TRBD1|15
CASSEKGARSTEAFF
TGTGCCAGCAGCGAGAAGGGGGCTAGAAGCACTGAAGCTTTCTTT
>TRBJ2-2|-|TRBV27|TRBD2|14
CASTSGTNTGELFF
TGTGCCAGCACTAGCGGGACCAACACCGGGGAGCTGTTTTTT
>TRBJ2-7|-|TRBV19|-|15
CASSIGGGFIYEQYF
TGTGCCAGTAGTATAGGTGGCGGTTTTATCTACGAGCAGTACTTC
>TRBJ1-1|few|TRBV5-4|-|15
CASTQGRGISAEAFF
TGTGCCAGCACCCAGGGAAGGGGAATTTCAGCTGAAGCTTTCTTT
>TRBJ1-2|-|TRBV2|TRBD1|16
CASSPRGAGGSYGYTF
TGTGCCAGCAGCCCAAGGGGGGCAGGGGGTTCCTATGGCTACACCTTC
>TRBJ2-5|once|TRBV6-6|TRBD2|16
CASTYTRLAPQETQYF
TGTGCCAGCACCTACACGCGACTAGCCCCCCAAGAGACCCAGTACTTC
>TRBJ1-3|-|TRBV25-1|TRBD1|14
CASNSGTAGNTIYF
TGTGCCAGCAATTCCGGGACAGCTGGAAACACCATATATTTT
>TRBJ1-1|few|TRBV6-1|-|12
CASSESDTEAFF
TGTGCCAGCAGTGAATCGGACACTGAAGCTTTCTTT
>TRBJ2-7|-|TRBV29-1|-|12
CSAGIDFYEQYF
TGCAGCGCGGGGATTGACTTTTACGAGCAGTACTTC
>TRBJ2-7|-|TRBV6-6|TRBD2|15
CASSIGLAGPYEQYF
TGTGCCAGCAGTATCGGACTAGCGGGTCCCTACGAGCAGTACTTC
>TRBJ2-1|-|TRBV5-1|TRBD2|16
CASSLAGLAGDNEQFF
TGCGCCAGCAGCTTGGCAGGACTAGCGGGAGACAATGAGCAGTTCTTC